This is a list of T cell receptor beta chains from one sample in a study of T cells after yellow fever vaccination. TCRdb reanalysed the 5' RACE reads using MiXCR and keeps one entry per CDR3 protein. The repertoire includes 610,000 or so distinct CDR3 sequences, roughly an eighth of them detected once, and more than 13% sits in the top ten. This material consisted of PBMCs, taken on the day of the yellow fever booster vaccination. The source is a young man who received the YFV17D yellow fever vaccine. CDR3s leave out the opening cysteine and the closing phenylalanine or tryptophan.

TRBJ2-1 | TRBV5-6 | ASSPRGLKAYNEQF
TRBJ1-5 | TRBV7-2 | ASSLGGQGVEQPQH
TRBJ2-2 | TRBV11-3 | ASSFASTTGELF
TRBJ2-5 | TRBV3-1 | ASSQGLETQY
TRBJ2-3 | TRBV5-1 | ASSLGFPTSTDTQY
TRBJ2-7 | TRBV7-9 | ASSLKTSGISYEQY
TRBJ2-1 | TRBV7-2 | ASSSDRGHNNEQF
TRBJ2-1 | TRBV6-1 | ASSPRGVGLNEQF
TRBJ2-3 | TRBV6-1 | ASVRYRGSTDTQY
TRBJ2-1 | TRBV29-1 | SVDLGAHEQF
TRBJ1-1 | TRBV5-1 | ASRTELNTEAF
TRBJ1-4 | TRBV7-8 | ASSLWGRGNEKLF
TRBJ2-5 | TRBV19 | ASSTGTSGQETQY
TRBJ2-7 | TRBV5-8 | ASSLWGDAYEQY
TRBJ2-1 | TRBV6-5 | ASSYDAQLQQF
TRBJ1-2 | TRBV7-9 | ASSLDVGYT
TRBJ1-6 | TRBV5-1 | ASRTGANSPLH
TRBJ1-1 | TRBV18 | ASSPRVEQNTEAF
TRBJ1-5 | TRBV7-8 | ASSLDWGQPQH
TRBJ1-3 | TRBV9 | ASSVGIVGAGNTIY
TRBJ2-7 | TRBV5-1 | ASVPTDPSGEQY
TRBJ2-7 | TRBV25-1 | ASAPSGRYEQY
TRBJ2-1 | TRBV25-1 | ASSEFWGDNEQF
TRBJ2-1 | TRBV20-1 | CAPSGRELGHNEQF
TRBJ2-4 | TRBV5-6 | ASSLWGGRGGNIQY
TRBJ2-3 | TRBV4-3 | ASSQAPPGVHTDTQY
TRBJ2-7 | TRBV5-4 | ASRDSGTYEQY
TRBJ2-3 | TRBV29-1 | SASPGTVTDTQY
TRBJ1-6 | TRBV9 | ASSQAGTLYSPLH
TRBJ1-5 | TRBV9 | ASSGGDRVGQPQH
TRBJ2-2 | TRBV20-1 | SARGQGGAGELF
TRBJ2-7 | TRBV7-9 | ASSLGGGEPSYEQY
TRBJ2-1 | TRBV7-9 | ASSLAAGRNEQF
TRBJ2-1 | TRBV7-8 | ASRAGGPHEQF
TRBJ2-5 | TRBV7-2 | ASSLVAGTQETQY
TRBJ2-7 | TRBV5-6 | ASSLVGRSTYEQY
TRBJ2-1 | TRBV7-8 | ASSRTGGSNEQF
TRBJ2-1 | TRBV19 | ASSIRGLYNEQF
TRBJ2-7 | TRBV20-1 | SAHDQTSGTAYEQY
TRBJ2-1 | TRBV24-1 | ATSDWSSGRESEQF
TRBJ1-5 | TRBV12-3/TRBV12-4 | ASSFWDRDRQPQH
TRBJ2-5 | TRBV20-1 | SARRLASSGSETQY
TRBJ2-1 | TRBV20-1 | SAEYRSSYNEQF
TRBJ2-5 | TRBV10-3 | AIGPPETQY
TRBJ2-7 | TRBV4-2 | ASSHGRGDEQY
TRBJ2-2 | TRBV7-2 | ASSFYQNTGELF
TRBJ2-1 | TRBV20-1 | SASGLANEQF
TRBJ2-1 | TRBV20-1 | SARTGGFSNEQF
TRBJ2-7 | TRBV20-1 | SARRGGSSYEQY
TRBJ2-5 | TRBV25-1 | ASSARQVEETQY
TRBJ1-6 | TRBV20-1 | SARDSYNSPLH
TRBJ2-3 | TRBV6-1 | ATKEGGSTDTQY
TRBJ2-7 | TRBV10-3 | AISESSPRQY
TRBJ1-5 | TRBV12-3/TRBV12-4 | ASTPGRGTTQPQH
TRBJ2-1 | TRBV5-6 | ASSLGRRNEQF
TRBJ1-1 | TRBV5-1 | ASSPGTGGAVNTEAF
TRBJ2-5 | TRBV20-1 | SAMGPAKTQY
TRBJ1-1 | TRBV30 | AWSGRQGDLDNTEAF
TRBJ2-1 | TRBV20-1 | SAQSGRNYNEQF